Presented here are 15 T cell receptor beta chains from one specimen sequenced in a study of blood T cell repertoires in COVID-19. Profiling relied on immunoSEQ multiplex PCR, and the TCRdb table lists in-frame clones only, not all of them. There are 150,000 to 200,000 clones in the sample; approximately 83% occur only once, and 8% to 9.5% lies in the top ten. Sequenced input: peripheral blood. These receptors were collected from an elderly woman with active or convalescent COVID-19.

This clone was recorded once. V is TRBV4-3 and J is TRBJ1-6; D might be TRBD1 (5 bases). CDR3 length equals 12 residues. Germline lookup yields CDR1 LGHNA and CDR2 YSLEER. Trimming took 4 bases from V and 10 from J, leaving 8 bases between them. The CDR3 DNA reads TGCGCCAGCAGCCCGGGACTGTCACCCCTCCACTTT. It translates to CASSPGLSPLHF.

CDR3 coding DNA: TGCGCCAGCAGCCAAGAGATAATAGCGGGGCCTGAGCAGTTCTTC. Its protein is CASSQEIIAGPEQFF. The J gene is TRBJ2-1, the V gene TRBV4-3, with 8 bases lining up with TRBD2. After removal of 0 bases from V and 9 bases from J, the junction contained 7 bases not matched to a gene. This CDR3 is built from 15 residues. Germline-derived CDR1 and CDR2 are LGHNA and YSLEER.

This chain uses TRBV9 with TRBJ1-5, with 8 bases that match TRBD1. The length of the CDR3 is 14 residues. J gave up 7 bases and V 4 bases, and 7 bases lay outside the gene matches. Germline-derived CDR1 and CDR2 are SGDLS and YYNGEE. The CDR3 reads CASSPTGVGQPQHF. Written as DNA, the CDR3 is TGTGCCAGCAGCCCGACAGGGGTGGGGCAGCCCCAGCATTTT.

The rearrangement uses TRBV19 and TRBJ1-1; D might be TRBD1 (6 bases). Germline CDR1 and CDR2: LNHDA and SQIVND (reference sequence). Trimming stripped 5 bases from V and 7 bases from J, with 14 bases between. The CDR3 contains 13 residues. CDR3 in amino acids: CASSETGQLEAFF. CDR3 sequence (DNA): TGTGCCAGTAGTGAAACAGGGCAACTTGAAGCTTTCTTT. The whole variable domain, filled in from reference TRBV19 and TRBJ1-1, reads DGGITQSPKYLFRKEGQNVTLSCEQNLNHDAMYWYRQDPGQGLRLIYYSQIVNDFQKGDIAEGYSVSREKKESFPLTVTSAQKNPTAFYLCASSETGQLEAFFGQGTRLTVV.

The J gene is TRBJ1-4, the V gene TRBV10-3; a weak D match, TRBD1 (5 bases). Trimming cost V 5 bases and J 7 bases, with 14 bases left between them. This CDR3 is 14 amino acids long. Germline V gene data show CDR1 as ENHRY and CDR2 as SYGVKD. As DNA, the CDR3 is TGTGCCATCAGTATGAGCACCGGGGGTGAAAAACTGTTTTTT. This codes for CAISMSTGGEKLFF.

The rearrangement joins TRBV14 to TRBJ1-3; perhaps TRBD1 as D (6 bases). Germline CDR1 is SGHDN and CDR2 is FVKESK. Trimming removed 3 bases from V and 7 bases from J, with 19 bases in between. CDR3 length: 16 residues. DNA for the CDR3: TGTGCCAGCAGCCAGTCGGGCCGGGACAAGGGGAACACCATATATTTT. This gives the protein CASSQSGRDKGNTIYF.

This chain connects TRBV27 to TRBJ2-3; D is perhaps TRBD2 (5 bases). From germline, CDR1 is MNHEY and CDR2 SMNVEV (reference sequence). The CDR3 spans 15 residues. The V gene lost 2 bases and the J gene lost 2 bases, with 11 bases spanning the gap. CDR3 coding DNA: TGTGCCAGCAGTTTACCGGGGTCACTCACAGATACGCAGTATTTT. It is translated as CASSLPGSLTDTQYF.

There are a few counts of this clone. This chain uses TRBV19 with TRBJ1-5; TRBD1 is a possible D gene (5 bases). V gave up 0 bases and J gave up 6 bases, with 15 bases separating them. The length of the CDR3 is 16 residues. The germline V gene encodes CDR1 LNHDA and CDR2 SQIVND (reference sequence). Written as DNA, the CDR3 is TGTGCCAGTAGTATAGATGGGGCAGGGTTAGGTCAGCCCCAGCATTTT. Translated: CASSIDGAGLGQPQHF.

This chain uses TRBV19 with TRBJ1-6, with a possible D match to TRBD1 (6 bases). The germline V and J ends were trimmed by 6 bases and 0 bases, with 18 bases remaining between them. The CDR3 covers 18 residues. Germline assignment: CDR1 LNHDA and CDR2 SQIVND (reference sequence). CDR3 bases: TGTGCCAGTAGGGAGGACAGACTCCCAAGCTCCTATAATTCACCCCTCCACTTT. It specifies CASREDRLPSSYNSPLHF.

This chain connects TRBV30 to TRBJ2-1; 8 bases map to TRBD1. After removal of 3 bases from V and 4 bases from J, the junction contained 8 bases not matched to a gene. The CDR3 totals 15 residues. Germline lookup yields CDR1 GTSNPN and CDR2 SVGIG (reference sequence). The CDR3 here is CAWSLTGGPYNEQFF. The CDR3 DNA is TGTGCCTGGAGCTTAACAGGGGGACCTTACAATGAGCAGTTCTTC.

The V call is TRBV9, the J call TRBJ1-1, with D unclear. The germline gives CDR1 SGDLS, CDR2 YYNGEE. The CDR3 spans 15 residues. V lost 0 bases, J lost 4 bases, and 13 bases lay in between. The CDR3 DNA follows: TGTGCCAGCAGCGTAGACCCGCTCAGTGCCACTGAAGCTTTCTTT. Its protein product is CASSVDPLSATEAFF.

The rearrangement joins TRBV19 to TRBJ1-6, with 7 bases lining up with TRBD1. The CDR3 extends over 19 amino acids. CDR1 and CDR2 from the germline V gene are LNHDA and SQIVND (reference sequence). The V and J ends lost 4 bases and 0 bases, in that order; junction bases with no gene match: 12. The CDR3 DNA follows: TGTGCCAGTAGTAATACAGGGGCCCCGGGAAGCTCCTATAATTCACCCCTCCACTTT. Encoded protein: CASSNTGAPGSSYNSPLHF.

The rearrangement joins TRBV5-4 to TRBJ2-7; D is perhaps TRBD2 (6 bases). CDR1 and CDR2 (germline): SGHNT, YYREEE (reference sequence). The CDR3 totals 14 residues. Trimming removed 2 bases from V and 2 bases from J, with 11 bases in between. The chain's CDR3 is CASSLGGNPYEQYF. CDR3 nucleotide sequence: TGTGCCAGCAGCTTAGGAGGGAATCCCTACGAGCAGTACTTC.

V is TRBV3-1 (or the pseudogene TRBV3-2) and J is TRBJ2-1; TRBD1 matches 7 bases. The CDR3 loop spans 15 amino acids. Germline V gives CDR1 LGHDT, CDR2 YNNKEL (reference sequence). The trim removed 2 bases at V and 0 bases at J, leaving 1 base unmatched. The DNA of the CDR3 is TGTGCCAGCAGCCAATCAGGGGGCTCCTACAATGAGCAGTTCTTC. It is translated as CASSQSGGSYNEQFF.

This clone was observed a handful of times. The chain recombines TRBV7-2 with TRBJ1-1; 9 bases line up with TRBD1. CDR3 size: 14 residues. Germline CDR1 SGHTA, CDR2 FQGNSA. The J segment lost 5 bases and the V segment lost 8 bases, leaving 9 bases of the junction unmatched. The CDR3 sequence: CASSQDRGGTEAFF. The CDR3 coding sequence is TGTGCCAGCTCCCAGGACAGGGGAGGGACTGAAGCTTTCTTT.